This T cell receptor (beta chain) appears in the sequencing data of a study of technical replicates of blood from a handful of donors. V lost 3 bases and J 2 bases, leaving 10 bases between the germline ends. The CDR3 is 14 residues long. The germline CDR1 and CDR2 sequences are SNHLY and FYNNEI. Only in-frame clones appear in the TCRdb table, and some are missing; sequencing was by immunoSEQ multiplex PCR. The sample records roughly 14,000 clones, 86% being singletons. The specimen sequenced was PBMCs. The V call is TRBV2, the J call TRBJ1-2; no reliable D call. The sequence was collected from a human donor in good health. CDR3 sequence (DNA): TGTGCCAGCAGTGAGAACACACAAAACTATGGCTACACCTTC. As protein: CASSENTQNYGYTF.